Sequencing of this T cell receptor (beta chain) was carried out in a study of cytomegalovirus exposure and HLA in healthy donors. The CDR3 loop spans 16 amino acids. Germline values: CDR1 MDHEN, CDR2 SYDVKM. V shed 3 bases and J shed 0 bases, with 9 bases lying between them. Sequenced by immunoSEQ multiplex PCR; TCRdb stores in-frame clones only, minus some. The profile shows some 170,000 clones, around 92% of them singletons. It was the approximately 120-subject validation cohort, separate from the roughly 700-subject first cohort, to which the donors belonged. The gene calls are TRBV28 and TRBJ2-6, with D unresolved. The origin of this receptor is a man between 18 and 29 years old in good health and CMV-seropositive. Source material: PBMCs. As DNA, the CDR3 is TGTGCCAGCAGTTTCGAGGCTTTCTCTGGGGCCAACGTCCTGACTTTC. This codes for CASSFEAFSGANVLTF.